This T cell receptor (beta chain) appears in the sequencing data of a study of cytomegalovirus exposure and HLA in healthy donors. Trimming removed 5 bases from V and 1 base from J, with 11 bases in between. CDR1 is SEHNR, CDR2 FQNEAQ, per germline (reference sequence). The CDR3 runs to 14 residues. General observations from the study: Analysis was performed later, and it showed HLA-associated TCR beta chains to be more clonally expanded than equally common others. Earlier results showed most TCR beta V segments being productive about 87% or about 30% of the time.

A remark on this clone: Its antigen is undetermined.

In the PCR, 60 Vbeta and 13 Jbeta primers were used. Sequencing used immunoSEQ multiplex PCR; TCRdb keeps in-frame clones, though not all of them. The data hold some 190,000 clones, with 65% to 85% observed a single time. The sequencing sample was made of PBMCs. The chain recombines TRBV7-9 with TRBJ1-2; D unresolved. The clonotype was recovered from a male donor in good health and CMV-seronegative. CDR3 residues: CASSLGTNNYGYTF. The CDR3 DNA follows: TGTGCCAGCAGCCTCGGTACGAATAACTATGGCTACACCTTC.